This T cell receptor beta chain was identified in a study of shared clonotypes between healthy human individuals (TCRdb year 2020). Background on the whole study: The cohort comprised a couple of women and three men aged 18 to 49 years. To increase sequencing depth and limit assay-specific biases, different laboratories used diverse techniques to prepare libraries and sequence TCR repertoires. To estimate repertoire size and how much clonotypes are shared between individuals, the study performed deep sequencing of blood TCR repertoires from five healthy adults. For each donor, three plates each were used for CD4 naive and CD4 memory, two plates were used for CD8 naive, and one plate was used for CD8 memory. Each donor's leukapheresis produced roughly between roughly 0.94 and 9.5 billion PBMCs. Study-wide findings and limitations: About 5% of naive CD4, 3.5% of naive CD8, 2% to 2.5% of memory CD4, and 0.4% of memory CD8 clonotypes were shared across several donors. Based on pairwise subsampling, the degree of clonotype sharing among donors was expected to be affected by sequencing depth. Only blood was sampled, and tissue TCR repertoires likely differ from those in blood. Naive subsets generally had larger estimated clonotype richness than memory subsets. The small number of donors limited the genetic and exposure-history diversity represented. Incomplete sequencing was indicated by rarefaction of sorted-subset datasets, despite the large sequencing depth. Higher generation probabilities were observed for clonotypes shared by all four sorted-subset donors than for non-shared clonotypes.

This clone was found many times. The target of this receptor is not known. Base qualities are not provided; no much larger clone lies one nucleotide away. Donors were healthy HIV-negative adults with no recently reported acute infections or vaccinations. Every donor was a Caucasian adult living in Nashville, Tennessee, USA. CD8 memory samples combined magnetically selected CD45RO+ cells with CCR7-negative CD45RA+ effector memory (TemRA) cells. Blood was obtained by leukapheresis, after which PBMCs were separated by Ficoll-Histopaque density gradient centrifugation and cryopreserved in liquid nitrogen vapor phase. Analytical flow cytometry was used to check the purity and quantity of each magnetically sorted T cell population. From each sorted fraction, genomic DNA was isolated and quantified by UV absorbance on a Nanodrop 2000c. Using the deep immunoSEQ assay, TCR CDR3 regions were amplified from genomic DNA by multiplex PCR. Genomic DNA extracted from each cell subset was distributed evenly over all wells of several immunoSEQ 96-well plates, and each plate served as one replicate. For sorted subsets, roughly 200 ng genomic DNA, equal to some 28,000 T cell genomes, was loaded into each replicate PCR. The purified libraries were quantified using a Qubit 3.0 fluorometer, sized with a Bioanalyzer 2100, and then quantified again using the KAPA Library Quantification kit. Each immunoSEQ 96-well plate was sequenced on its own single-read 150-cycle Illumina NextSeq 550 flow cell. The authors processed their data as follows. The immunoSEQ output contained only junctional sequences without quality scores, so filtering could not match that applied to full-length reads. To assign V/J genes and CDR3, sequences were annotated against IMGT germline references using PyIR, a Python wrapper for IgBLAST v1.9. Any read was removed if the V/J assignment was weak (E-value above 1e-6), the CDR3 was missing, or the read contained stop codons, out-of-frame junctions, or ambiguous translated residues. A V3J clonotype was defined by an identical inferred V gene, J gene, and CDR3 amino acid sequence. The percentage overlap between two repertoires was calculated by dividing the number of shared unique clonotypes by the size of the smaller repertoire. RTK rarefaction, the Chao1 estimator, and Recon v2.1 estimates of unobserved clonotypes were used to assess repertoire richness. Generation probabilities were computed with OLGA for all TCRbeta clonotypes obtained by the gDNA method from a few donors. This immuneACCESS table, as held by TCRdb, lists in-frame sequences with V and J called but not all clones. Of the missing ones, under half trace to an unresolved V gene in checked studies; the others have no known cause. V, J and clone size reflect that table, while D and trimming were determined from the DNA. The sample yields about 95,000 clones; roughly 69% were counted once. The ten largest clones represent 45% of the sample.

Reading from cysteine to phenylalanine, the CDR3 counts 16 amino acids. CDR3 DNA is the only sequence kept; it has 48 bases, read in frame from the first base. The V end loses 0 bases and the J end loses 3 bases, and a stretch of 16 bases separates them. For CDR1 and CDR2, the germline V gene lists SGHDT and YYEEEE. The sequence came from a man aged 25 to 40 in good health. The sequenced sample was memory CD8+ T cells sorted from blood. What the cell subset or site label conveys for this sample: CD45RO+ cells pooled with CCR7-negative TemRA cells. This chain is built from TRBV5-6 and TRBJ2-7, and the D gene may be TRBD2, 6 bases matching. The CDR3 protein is CASSLAAGGARYEQYF. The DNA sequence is TGTGCCAGCAGCTTGGCCGCCGGGGGAGCACGCTACGAGCAGTACTTC.